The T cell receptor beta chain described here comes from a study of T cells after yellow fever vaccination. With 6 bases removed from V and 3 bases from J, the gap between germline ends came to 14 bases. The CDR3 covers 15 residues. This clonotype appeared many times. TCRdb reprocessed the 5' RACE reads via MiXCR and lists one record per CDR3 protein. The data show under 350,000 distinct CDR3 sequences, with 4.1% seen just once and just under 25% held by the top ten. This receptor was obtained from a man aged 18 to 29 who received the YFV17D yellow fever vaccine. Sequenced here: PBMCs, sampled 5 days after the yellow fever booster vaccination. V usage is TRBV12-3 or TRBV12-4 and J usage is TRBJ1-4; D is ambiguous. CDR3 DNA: TGTGCCAGCAGCTCCAATCGTGGGCCTAATGAAAAACTGTTTTTT. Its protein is CASSSNRGPNEKLFF.